There are a few counts of the clone carrying this TCR beta chain. Its antigen is currently unknown. A much more abundant neighbour one base away suggests this may be a read error. This entry is derived from a study of CD8 T cells in ankylosing spondylitis. Whole-study findings and limits: Reported data indicate significant enrichment of disease-linked clones within matched ankylosing spondylitis synovial fluid. Clones that were linked to disease were CD8+ and were relatively rare in peripheral blood. A motif in TCR beta, a set of eight or nine highly homologous variants, appeared characteristic of ankylosing spondylitis blood.

With molecular barcodes, quantitative 5'-RACE was used to make the TCR beta libraries. TCRdb used MiXCR to reprocess the 5' RACE reads, holding one entry per CDR3 protein. Here the sample spans 200,000 or so distinct CDR3 sequences, over 10% being singletons. The CDR3 is made up of 11 amino acids. Germline loops: CDR1 SGHAT, CDR2 FQNNGV. V shed 4 bases and J shed 5 bases, with 3 bases lying between them. This sequence joins TRBV11-2 and TRBJ2-1, with D unclear. Sequenced material: blood, either unsorted or a sorted T cell fraction (not recorded which). This TCR was recovered from a female donor with ankylosing spondylitis or in good health (not recorded which). In DNA, the CDR3 is TGTGCCAGCAGCTGGCACAATGAGCAGTTCTTC. This encodes CASSWHNEQFF.